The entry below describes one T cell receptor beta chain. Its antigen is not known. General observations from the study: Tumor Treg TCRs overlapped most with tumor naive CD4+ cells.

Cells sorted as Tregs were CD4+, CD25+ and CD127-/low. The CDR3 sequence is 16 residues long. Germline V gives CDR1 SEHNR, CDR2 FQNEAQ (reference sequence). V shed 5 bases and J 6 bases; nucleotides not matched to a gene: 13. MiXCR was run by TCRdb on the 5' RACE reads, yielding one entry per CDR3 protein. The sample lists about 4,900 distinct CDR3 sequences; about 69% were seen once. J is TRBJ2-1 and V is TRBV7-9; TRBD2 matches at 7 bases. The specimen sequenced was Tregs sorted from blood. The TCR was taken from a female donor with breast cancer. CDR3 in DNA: TGTGCCAGCAGCCCAACCTCGACTAGCCCCCTCAATGAGCAGTTCTTC. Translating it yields CASSPTSTSPLNEQFF.